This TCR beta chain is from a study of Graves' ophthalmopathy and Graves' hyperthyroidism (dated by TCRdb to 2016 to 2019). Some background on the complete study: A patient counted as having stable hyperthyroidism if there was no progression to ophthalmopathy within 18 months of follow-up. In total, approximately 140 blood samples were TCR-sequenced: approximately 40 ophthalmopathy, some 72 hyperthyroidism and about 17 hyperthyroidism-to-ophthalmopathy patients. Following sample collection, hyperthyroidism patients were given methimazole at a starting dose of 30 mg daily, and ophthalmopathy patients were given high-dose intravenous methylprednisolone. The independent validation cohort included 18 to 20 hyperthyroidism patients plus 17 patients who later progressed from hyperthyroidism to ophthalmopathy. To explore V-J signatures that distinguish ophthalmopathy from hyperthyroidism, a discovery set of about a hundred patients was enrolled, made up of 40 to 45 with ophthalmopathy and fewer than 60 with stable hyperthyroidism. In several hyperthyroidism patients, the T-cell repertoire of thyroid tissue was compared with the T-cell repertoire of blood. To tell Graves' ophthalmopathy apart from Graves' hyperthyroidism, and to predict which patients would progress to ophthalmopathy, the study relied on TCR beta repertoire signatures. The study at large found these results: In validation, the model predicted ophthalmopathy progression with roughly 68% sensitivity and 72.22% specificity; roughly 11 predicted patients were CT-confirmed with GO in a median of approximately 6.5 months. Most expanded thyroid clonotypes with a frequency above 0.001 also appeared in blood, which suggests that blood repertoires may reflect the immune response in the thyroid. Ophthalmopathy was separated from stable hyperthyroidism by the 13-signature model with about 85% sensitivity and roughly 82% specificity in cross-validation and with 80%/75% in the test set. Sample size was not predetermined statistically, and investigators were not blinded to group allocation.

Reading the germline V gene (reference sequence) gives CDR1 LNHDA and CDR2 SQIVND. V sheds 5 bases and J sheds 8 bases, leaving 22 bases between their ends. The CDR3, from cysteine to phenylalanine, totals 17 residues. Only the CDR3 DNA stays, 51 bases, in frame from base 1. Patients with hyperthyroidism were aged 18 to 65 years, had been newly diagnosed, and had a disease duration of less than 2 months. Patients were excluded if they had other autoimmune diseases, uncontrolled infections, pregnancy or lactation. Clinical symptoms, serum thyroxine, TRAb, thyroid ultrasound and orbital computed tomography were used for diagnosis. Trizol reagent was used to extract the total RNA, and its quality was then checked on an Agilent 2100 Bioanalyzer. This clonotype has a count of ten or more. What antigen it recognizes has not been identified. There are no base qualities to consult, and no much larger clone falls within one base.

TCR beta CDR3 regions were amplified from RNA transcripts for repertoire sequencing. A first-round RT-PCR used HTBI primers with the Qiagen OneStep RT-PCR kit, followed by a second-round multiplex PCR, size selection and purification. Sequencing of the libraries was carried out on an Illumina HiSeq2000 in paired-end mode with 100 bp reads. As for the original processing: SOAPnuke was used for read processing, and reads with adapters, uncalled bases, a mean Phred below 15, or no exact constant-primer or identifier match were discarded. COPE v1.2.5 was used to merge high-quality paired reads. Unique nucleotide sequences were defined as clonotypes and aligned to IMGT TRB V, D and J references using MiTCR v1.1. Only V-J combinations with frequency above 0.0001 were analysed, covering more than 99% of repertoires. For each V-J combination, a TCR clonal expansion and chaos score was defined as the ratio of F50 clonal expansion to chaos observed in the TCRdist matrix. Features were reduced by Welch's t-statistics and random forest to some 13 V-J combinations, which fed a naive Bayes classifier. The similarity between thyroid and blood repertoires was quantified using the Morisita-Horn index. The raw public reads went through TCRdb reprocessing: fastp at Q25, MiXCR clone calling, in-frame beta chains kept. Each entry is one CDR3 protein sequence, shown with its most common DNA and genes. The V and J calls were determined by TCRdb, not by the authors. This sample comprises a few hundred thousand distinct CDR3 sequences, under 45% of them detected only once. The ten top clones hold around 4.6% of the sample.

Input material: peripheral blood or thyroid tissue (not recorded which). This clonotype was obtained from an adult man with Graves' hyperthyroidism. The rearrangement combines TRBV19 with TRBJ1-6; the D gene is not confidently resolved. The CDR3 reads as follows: CASSWFNGNYGDSPLHF. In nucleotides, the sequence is TGTGCCAGTAGTTGGTTTAACGGGAATTATGGGGATTCACCCCTCCACTTT. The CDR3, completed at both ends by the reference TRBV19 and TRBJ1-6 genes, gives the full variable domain DGGITQSPKYLFRKEGQNVTLSCEQNLNHDAMYWYRQDPGQGLRLIYYSQIVNDFQKGDIAEGYSVSREKKESFPLTVTSAQKNPTAFYLCASSWFNGNYGDSPLHFGNGTRLTVT.